Each of the 14 T cell receptor beta chains below was sequenced from the same sample in a study of OX40 agonist ivuxolimab in advanced cancers. TCRdb's copy holds only in-frame clones and misses some; the assay was immunoSEQ multiplex PCR. The data contain some 35,000 clones, more than 65% of them singletons. The starting material was CD4+ or CD8+ T cells sorted from blood, obtained in a trial of the OX40 agonist ivuxolimab. The source is an adult with an advanced solid tumor such as melanoma, head and neck, liver or kidney cancer.

V and J are TRBV4-2 and TRBJ2-1; 12 bases align to TRBD2. Germline CDR1 reads LGHNA; CDR2 reads YNFKEQ. J was trimmed by 1 base and V by 2 bases; bases with no gene match: 6. The CDR3 length is 18 residues. CDR3 DNA sequence: TGTGCCAGCAGCCAATCAGGACTAGCGGGAATTTCCTACAATGAGCAGTTCTTC. It encodes CASSQSGLAGISYNEQFF.

The chain has TRBV10-2 and TRBJ2-3; 13 nucleotides align to TRBD2. CDR3 length equals 14 residues. Germline V gene lookup returns CDR1 WSHSY and CDR2 SAAADI. With V trimmed by 10 bases and J by 5 bases, 6 bases remained unmatched. The CDR3 protein is CATGLAGEKDTQYF. The CDR3, as DNA: TGCGCCACCGGACTAGCGGGAGAGAAAGATACGCAGTATTTT.

This clone has only a few counts. The genes are TRBV30 and TRBJ1-1; D gene uncertain. The CDR3 spans 12 residues. CDR1 is GTSNPN and CDR2 is SVGIG in the germline V gene (reference sequence). Deletions cut 4 bases from V and 1 base from J, with 7 bases between. This CDR3 is CAWTGGNTEAFF. The CDR3 nucleotides read TGTGCCTGGACGGGCGGGAACACTGAAGCTTTCTTT.

There are a few counts of this clone. The chain joins TRBV18 to TRBJ1-1, with no clear D. Trimming pared 2 bases from V and 0 bases from J, leaving 13 bases between. Germline CDR1 reads KGHSH; CDR2 reads LQKENI. The CDR3 is 16 amino acids. In DNA, the CDR3 is TGTGCCAGCTCACCAAAGCAGGAAGGTGTGAACACTGAAGCTTTCTTT. Translated, it gives CASSPKQEGVNTEAFF. The entire variable domain, with the rest obtained from reference TRBV18 and TRBJ1-1, is as follows: NAGVMQNPRHLVRRRGQEARLRCSPMKGHSHVYWYRQLPEEGLKFMVYLQKENIIDESGMPKERFSAEFPKEGPSILRIQQVVRGDSAAYFCASSPKQEGVNTEAFFGQGTRLTVV.

The chain joins TRBV30 to TRBJ2-5, with D possibly matching TRBD2 (7 bases). Trimming took 5 bases from V and 7 from J, leaving 20 bases between them. The CDR3 runs to 14 residues. Germline V CDR1 and CDR2: GTSNPN, SVGIG (reference sequence). The CDR3 sequence is CAWSPGGQVGTQYF. The DNA of the CDR3 is TGTGCCTGGTCCCCCGGGGGGCAGGTAGGGACCCAGTACTTC.

V gene TRBV7-8 combines with J gene TRBJ1-2; D ambiguous. CDR3 size: 12 residues. V shed 6 bases and J shed 5 bases, with 10 bases lying between them. Germline V CDR1 and CDR2: SGHVS, FQNEAQ. CDR3 nucleotides: TGTGCCAGCAGGCACGACGGGTATGGCTACACCTTC. It specifies CASRHDGYGYTF.

The chain carries TRBV11-2 and TRBJ2-5; 9 bases are shared with TRBD1. V was clipped by 3 bases and J by 4 bases; unmatched bases: 3. From germline, CDR1 is SGHAT and CDR2 FQNNGV. This CDR3 region has 14 residues. CDR3 DNA: TGTGCCAGCAGCTTCACAGGGGGCCCAGAGACCCAGTACTTC. Protein sequence: CASSFTGGPETQYF.

V is TRBV29-1 and J is TRBJ2-5; unclear D gene. From germline, CDR1 is SQVTM and CDR2 ANQGSEA. CDR3 length: 12 residues. CDR3 protein: CTFGYGQETQYF. The CDR3 DNA is TGCACTTTTGGGTACGGCCAAGAGACCCAGTACTTC.

The chain uses TRBV6-4 and TRBJ2-3, with TRBD2 matching 13 bases. The CDR3 runs to 19 residues. Germline V gene data show CDR1 as MRHNA and CDR2 as SNTAGT. The J segment lost 0 bases and the V segment lost 5 bases, leaving 11 bases of the junction unmatched. DNA of the CDR3: TGTGCCAGCAGTAAGACTTCGGGACTAGCGGGGCTTAGCACAGATACGCAGTATTTT. Residues: CASSKTSGLAGLSTDTQYF.

The chain links TRBV28 to TRBJ2-1, with TRBD1 as a possible D gene (5 bases). CDR3 length equals 14 residues. V gave up 3 bases and J gave up 5 bases, with 11 bases separating them. Germline CDR1 and CDR2: MDHEN and SYDVKM. CDR3 DNA: TGTGCCAGCAGTTTCAGGGCCCTAGACAATGAGCAGTTCTTC. Amino acids: CASSFRALDNEQFF.

The genes are TRBV2 and TRBJ2-7; 10 nucleotides agree with TRBD2. Looked up from germline, CDR1 is SNHLY and CDR2 is FYNNEI. With 7 bases clipped from V and 7 bases from J, the junction kept 7 bases outside the gene matches. This CDR3 comprises 13 residues. CDR3 nucleotides: TGTGCCAGCATGAGTAGCGGGAGGCCTGAGCAGTACTTC. It encodes CASMSSGRPEQYF.

The chain is built from TRBV11-2 and TRBJ2-7; D not certain. Trimming removed 5 bases at V and 3 bases at J, with 14 bases between. Germline CDR1 and CDR2: SGHAT and FQNNGV. The CDR3 loop spans 14 amino acids. This chain's CDR3 is CASSPSAAFYEQYF. The CDR3 DNA reads as TGTGCCAGCAGCCCCTCTGCGGCGTTCTACGAGCAGTACTTC.

This chain joins TRBV29-1 and TRBJ1-4; D unresolved. V lost 5 bases and J 8 bases, leaving 18 bases between the germline ends. The germline CDR1 and CDR2 sequences are SQVTM and ANQGSEA. The CDR3 consists of 14 residues. The CDR3 here is CSVSSGASGEKLFF. The CDR3 bases are TGCAGCGTTAGTTCGGGAGCGAGCGGCGAAAAACTGTTTTTT.

The genes are TRBV30 and TRBJ1-1; D not certain. This CDR3 has 14 amino acids. Trimming pared 1 base from V and 0 bases from J, leaving 9 bases between. Germline assignment: CDR1 GTSNPN and CDR2 SVGIG (reference sequence). The CDR3 bases are TGTGCCTGGAGTGCCGGGCGGATGAACACTGAAGCTTTCTTT. It translates to CAWSAGRMNTEAFF.